The rows below give T cell receptor beta chains drawn from one sample of a study of OX40 agonist ivuxolimab in advanced cancers. Here immunoSEQ multiplex PCR was the method, and the copy in TCRdb shows in-frame clones only, minus some. The sample has around 67,000 clones; 80% to 95% are singletons. This sample comprised CD4+ or CD8+ T cells sorted from blood, obtained in a trial of the OX40 agonist ivuxolimab. The receptors shown here come from an adult with an advanced solid tumor such as melanoma, head and neck, liver or kidney cancer. CDR3s include the opening cysteine and the closing phenylalanine or tryptophan. Each record gives: V gene, clone size, J gene, D gene, CDR3 protein, CDR3 DNA. A D gene is named only where the DNA matches it firmly. Size values are once, few and many counts, or a class for expanded clones, and some rows have none.

V: TRBV6-1
size: NA
J: TRBJ1-5
D: NA
CDR3: CASSEMDKGPQHF
DNA: TGTGCCAGCAGTGAAATGGACAAGGGGCCCCAGCATTTT

V: TRBV5-1
size: once
J: TRBJ2-3
D: TRBD2
CDR3: CASSFSQFSGGTDTQYF
DNA: TGCGCCAGCAGCTTTTCCCAATTTAGCGGGGGCACAGATACGCAGTATTTT

V: TRBV6-5
size: NA
J: TRBJ2-3
D: NA
CDR3: CASSYLDTQYF
DNA: TGTGCCAGCAGTTACCTCGATACGCAGTATTTT

V: TRBV10-2
size: NA
J: TRBJ2-2
D: NA
CDR3: CASSDRPPGELFF
DNA: TGCGCCAGCAGTGACAGGCCCCCCGGGGAGCTGTTTTTT

V: TRBV5-1
size: few
J: TRBJ1-2
D: NA
CDR3: CASSLARGIHTF
DNA: TGCGCCAGCAGCTTGGCGAGGGGAATCCACACCTTC

V: TRBV6-4
size: NA
J: TRBJ2-1
D: NA
CDR3: CASSEASGLGGGEQFF
DNA: TGTGCCAGCAGTGAGGCCTCGGGACTAGGGGGCGGTGAGCAGTTCTTC

V: TRBV10-1
size: NA
J: TRBJ2-3
D: TRBD2
CDR3: CASGRGSGMDTQYF
DNA: TGCGCCAGCGGGCGAGGTAGCGGGATGGATACGCAGTATTTT

V: TRBV5-3
size: NA
J: TRBJ1-1
D: NA
CDR3: CARSLEANTEAFF
DNA: TGTGCCAGAAGCTTGGAGGCGAACACTGAAGCTTTCTTT

V: TRBV6-6
size: NA
J: TRBJ2-7
D: TRBD1
CDR3: CASSYLQGALYEQYF
DNA: TGTGCCAGCAGTTACTTACAGGGGGCTCTTTACGAGCAGTACTTC

V: TRBV2
size: NA
J: TRBJ2-5
D: TRBD2
CDR3: CASSLSGGYQETQYF
DNA: TGTGCCAGCAGTCTAAGCGGGGGGTACCAAGAGACCCAGTACTTC

V: TRBV28
size: NA
J: TRBJ2-3
D: NA
CDR3: CASNPRRKSTDTQYF
DNA: TGTGCCAGCAACCCCAGGAGGAAGAGCACAGATACGCAGTATTTT

V: TRBV9
size: NA
J: TRBJ2-2
D: NA
CDR3: CASSALGTTTGELFF
DNA: TGTGCCAGCAGCGCTCTCGGTACCACAACCGGGGAGCTGTTTTTT

V: TRBV7-9
size: NA
J: TRBJ1-2
D: NA
CDR3: CASSRDGNYGYTF
DNA: TGTGCCAGCAGCAGAGATGGTAACTATGGCTACACCTTC

V: TRBV10-2
size: NA
J: TRBJ2-4
D: NA
CDR3: CASSESPRGVQYF
DNA: TGCGCCAGCAGTGAGTCCCCCAGGGGGGTTCAGTACTTC

V: TRBV11-2
size: NA
J: TRBJ2-1
D: NA
CDR3: CASSLRVEQFF
DNA: TGTGCCAGCAGCTTGCGGGTTGAGCAGTTCTTC

V: TRBV6-6
size: NA
J: TRBJ2-3
D: NA
CDR3: CASSTGWSQDTQYF
DNA: TGTGCCAGCAGTACAGGGTGGAGTCAAGATACGCAGTATTTT

V: TRBV6-6
size: once
J: TRBJ2-7
D: NA
CDR3: CASSRGGYPYEQYF
DNA: TGTGCCAGCAGCCGCGGCGGTTACCCCTACGAGCAGTACTTC

V: TRBV25-1
size: NA
J: TRBJ2-1
D: NA
CDR3: CASSGHNEQFF
DNA: TGTGCCAGCAGCGGACACAATGAGCAGTTCTTC

V: TRBV7-2
size: NA
J: TRBJ1-2
D: TRBD1
CDR3: CASSQKTGGFNGYTF
DNA: TGTGCCAGCAGCCAAAAGACAGGGGGCTTTAATGGCTACACCTTC